The TCR beta chain described here comes from a study of T cells in Graves' hyperthyroidism and ophthalmopathy. Study-wide results and limits: From stable hyperthyroidism, ophthalmopathy was set apart by a 13 V-J model.

RNA transcripts provided the source from which TCR beta CDR3 regions were amplified. TCR CDR3 regions were first amplified by RT-PCR with HTBI primers. A single record per CDR3 protein comes from TCRdb applying MiXCR to the multiplex PCR reads. Of fewer than 650,000 distinct CDR3 sequences in the sample, 11% to 15% are singletons; the top ten hold roughly 5.5%. Patients aged 18 to 65 had newly diagnosed hyperthyroidism that had lasted under 2 months. Blood from later-ophthalmopathy patients was taken at first hyperthyroidism diagnosis. Comments on this clonotype: Its antigen is currently unknown.

The CDR3 is 15 amino acids. CDR1 MDHEN and CDR2 SYDVKM come from the germline V gene. V gave up 6 bases and J gave up 3 bases, with 16 bases separating them. The chain combines TRBV28 with TRBJ2-3, with D perhaps being TRBD1 or TRBD2 (5 bases each). The clonotype comes from a woman younger than 45 with Graves' hyperthyroidism that later progressed to Graves' ophthalmopathy. Input material: blood. The CDR3 DNA reads TGTGCCAGCAGCCCGCCGGGACCCCAGACAGATACGCAGTATTTT. It is translated as CASSPPGPQTDTQYF.